The following is a TCR beta chain sequence with its context. This clone has a single count. No cognate antigen has been identified for it. No base quality information exists; no much larger clone differs at one position. The data were obtained in a study of T cell changes during pregnancy in multiple sclerosis (dated by TCRdb to about 2019). As for the study more broadly: The study looked at changes in the T cell repertoire across pregnancy in women with multiple sclerosis.

The library was produced with the immunoSEQ multiplex PCR assay. Imported from immuneACCESS, the table was reduced by TCRdb to in-frame sequences with V and J called. These copies leave out some clones; in studies compared against another copy, an unresolved V gene accounts for under half, and the cause of the remainder is not known. This sample comprises some 120,000 clones, roughly nine tenths of them detected only once. The ten largest clones take up less than 2% of the sample. Ends trimmed: V by 4 bases, J by 1 base; bases unmatched to a gene: 5. As encoded in the germline V gene, CDR1 is SGHTA while CDR2 is FQGNSA. Taken from cysteine to phenylalanine, the CDR3 has 15 residues. Just CDR3 DNA is preserved here, 45 bases in frame from base 1.

This receptor was taken from a female donor with multiple sclerosis, enrolled in a pregnancy study. The sample consisted of peripheral blood, taken in the third trimester of pregnancy. The V gene is TRBV7-2 and the J gene is TRBJ2-5; TRBD2 fits 8 bases in the junction. The CDR3 reads as follows: CASSWVGTSQETQYF. The nucleotide sequence is TGTGCCAGCAGCTGGGTGGGGACTAGCCAAGAGACCCAGTACTTC.